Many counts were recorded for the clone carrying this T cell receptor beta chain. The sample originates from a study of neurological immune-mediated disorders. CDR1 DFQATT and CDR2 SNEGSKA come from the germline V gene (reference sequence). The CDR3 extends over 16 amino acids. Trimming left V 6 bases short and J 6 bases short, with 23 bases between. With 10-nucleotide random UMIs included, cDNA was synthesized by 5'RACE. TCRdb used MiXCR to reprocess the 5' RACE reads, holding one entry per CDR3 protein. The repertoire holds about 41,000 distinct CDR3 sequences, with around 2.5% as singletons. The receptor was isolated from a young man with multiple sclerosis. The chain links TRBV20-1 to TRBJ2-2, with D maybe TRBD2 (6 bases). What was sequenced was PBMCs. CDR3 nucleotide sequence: TGCAGTGCCCAACCGGGGCGGGATGACCGAGCCGGGGAGCTGTTTTTT. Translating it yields CSAQPGRDDRAGELFF.